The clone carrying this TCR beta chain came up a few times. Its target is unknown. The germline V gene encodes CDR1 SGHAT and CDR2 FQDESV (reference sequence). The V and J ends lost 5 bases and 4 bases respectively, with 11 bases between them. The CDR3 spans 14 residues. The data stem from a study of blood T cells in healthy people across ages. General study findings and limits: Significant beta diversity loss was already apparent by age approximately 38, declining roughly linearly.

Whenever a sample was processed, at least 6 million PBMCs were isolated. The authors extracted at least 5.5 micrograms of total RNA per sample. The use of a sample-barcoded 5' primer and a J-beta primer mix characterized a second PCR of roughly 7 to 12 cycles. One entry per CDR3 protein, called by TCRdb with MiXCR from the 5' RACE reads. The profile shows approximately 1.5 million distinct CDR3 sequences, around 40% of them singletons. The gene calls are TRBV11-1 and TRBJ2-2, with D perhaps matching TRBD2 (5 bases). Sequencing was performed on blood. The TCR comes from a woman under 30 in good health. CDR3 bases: TGTGCCAGCAGCCTAGAGGGCAGCACCGGGGAGCTGTTTTTT. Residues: CASSLEGSTGELFF.